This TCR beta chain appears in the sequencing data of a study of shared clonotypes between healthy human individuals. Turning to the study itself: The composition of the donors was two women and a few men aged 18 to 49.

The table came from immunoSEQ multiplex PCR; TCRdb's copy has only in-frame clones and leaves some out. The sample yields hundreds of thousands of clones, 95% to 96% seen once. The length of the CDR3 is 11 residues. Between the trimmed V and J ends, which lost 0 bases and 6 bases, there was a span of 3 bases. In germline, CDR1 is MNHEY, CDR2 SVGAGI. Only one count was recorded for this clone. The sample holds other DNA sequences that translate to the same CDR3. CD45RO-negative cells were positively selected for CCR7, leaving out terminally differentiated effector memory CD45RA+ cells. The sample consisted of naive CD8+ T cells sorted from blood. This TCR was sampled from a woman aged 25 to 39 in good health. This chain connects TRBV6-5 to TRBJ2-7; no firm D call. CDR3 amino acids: CASSYSSEQYF. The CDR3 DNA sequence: TGTGCCAGCAGTTACTCGTCCGAGCAGTACTTC.